Listed here are 32 T cell receptor beta chains from one sample, sequenced in a study of T-cell reconstitution after alpha-beta-depleted transplantation in children. The authors prepared the TCRbeta library with unique molecular identifiers. TCRdb used MiXCR to reprocess the PCR reads, holding one entry per CDR3 protein. Among around 670,000 distinct CDR3 sequences, around 13% were seen once, and the ten largest hold approximately 0.8%. The specimen comprised PBMCs, sampled before TCRalphabeta/CD19-depleted stem cell transplant. Source of these receptors: a girl under 10 years old with congenital amegakaryocytic thrombocytopenia, due to receive a stem cell transplant.

This rearrangement joins TRBV5-5 to TRBJ2-2, with 9 bases aligning to TRBD1. J was trimmed by 5 bases and V by 3 bases; bases with no gene match: 5. The CDR3 has 15 amino acids. CDR1 and CDR2 from the germline V gene are SGHKS and YYEKEE (reference sequence). The CDR3 coding sequence is TGTGCCAGCAGCTCCGGGACAGGGTGGACCGGGGAGCTGTTTTTT. The encoded protein is CASSSGTGWTGELFF.

The table lists this clonotype with many counts. The chain recombines TRBV20-1 with TRBJ2-7; tentative D call: TRBD2 (5 bases). V lost 3 bases to trimming and J lost 2 bases, with 23 bases between them. The CDR3 consists of 17 residues. Germline V gives CDR1 DFQATT, CDR2 SNEGSKA (reference sequence). CDR3 residues: CSASVVGGLAVPYEQYF. DNA for the CDR3: TGCAGTGCTAGTGTTGTCGGCGGGCTAGCCGTTCCCTACGAGCAGTACTTC.

This clonotype was seen ten or more times. The genes are TRBV6-5 and TRBJ2-1; D gene unclear. The CDR3 spans 16 residues. Germline V gene sequence: CDR1 MNHEY, CDR2 SVGAGI. Trimming shortened V by 0 bases and J by 0 bases, and 9 bases separated the two germline ends. The CDR3 nucleotides read TGTGCCAGCAGTTACTCGGAAAAGAGCTCCTACAATGAGCAGTTCTTC. Amino acid sequence: CASSYSEKSSYNEQFF.

This clonotype was counted ten times or more. The rearrangement links TRBV20-1 to TRBJ2-2; 11 bases align to TRBD2. This CDR3 has 14 residues. In germline, CDR1 is DFQATT, CDR2 SNEGSKA (reference sequence). V gave up 4 bases and J gave up 5 bases; unmatched junction bases: 3. The chain's CDR3 is CSANIAGGTGELFF. The CDR3 DNA sequence: TGCAGTGCTAACATAGCGGGAGGGACCGGGGAGCTGTTTTTT.

To note about this clonotype: The junction departs from germline at one end; a sequencing error may be responsible. The rearrangement uses TRBV6-5 and TRBJ2-1; 12 positions match TRBD1. Germline V CDR1 and CDR2: MNHEY, SVGAGI. CDR3 size: 15 residues. DNA of the CDR3: TGTGCCAGCATTTACTTAGGGACAGGGGGCGCGAAGCAGTTCTTC. Translating gives CASIYLGTGGAKQFF.

The V call is TRBV5-1, the J call TRBJ2-1; weak D call: TRBD2 (6 bases). Trimming removed 6 bases at V and 0 bases at J, with 16 bases between. The CDR3 covers 16 residues. The germline V gene has CDR1 SGHRS and CDR2 YFSETQ. This chain's CDR3 is CASNPLADSSYNEQFF. The CDR3 DNA reads TGCGCCAGCAACCCCTTAGCGGATAGCTCCTACAATGAGCAGTTCTTC.

This clonotype was found a few times. The chain is built from TRBV11-2 and TRBJ1-1, with D possibly TRBD1 on 5 matching bases. CDR1 SGHAT and CDR2 FQNNGV come from the germline V gene. CDR3 length: 14 residues. Trimming pared 1 base from V and 4 bases from J, leaving 10 bases between. CDR3 sequence: CASSLGEGPTEAFF. The DNA for the CDR3 is TGTGCCAGCAGCTTAGGTGAGGGGCCCACTGAAGCTTTCTTT.

The sample holds a few counts of this clonotype. The CDR3 DNA sequence: TGTGCCAGCAGTTTACCGCGAGGGACTAGCAACACCGGGGAGCTGTTTTTT. Its translation is CASSLPRGTSNTGELFF. The gene calls are TRBV28 and TRBJ2-2; 9 bases are shared with TRBD2. Trimming at V came to 2 bases and at J to 2 bases, leaving 6 bases not matched to a gene. The CDR3 contains 17 residues. Germline lookup yields CDR1 MDHEN and CDR2 SYDVKM.

The chain carries TRBV12-3 or TRBV12-4 and TRBJ2-7, with 9 bases aligning to TRBD1. V lost 6 bases and J lost 4; bases outside the gene matches: 7. The CDR3 has 14 amino acids. CDR3 in amino acids: CASRKTGGIYEQYF. The CDR3 bases are TGTGCCAGCAGGAAGACAGGGGGGATTTACGAGCAGTACTTC.

This clonotype was counted many times. The rearrangement links TRBV5-1 to TRBJ1-5; D is possibly TRBD1 (6 bases). This CDR3 is 15 amino acids long. Trimming left V 7 bases short and J 4 bases short, with 18 bases between. Germline V gene data show CDR1 as SGHRS and CDR2 as YFSETQ. CDR3 sequence: CASRPLPGVNQPQHF. The CDR3 coding sequence is TGCGCCAGCCGTCCACTCCCAGGGGTGAATCAGCCCCAGCATTTT. The full variable domain, in which reference TRBV5-1 and TRBJ1-5 provide the parts outside the CDR3, is KAGVTQTPRYLIKTRGQQVTLSCSPISGHRSVSWYQQTPGQGLQFLFEYFSETQRNKGNFPGRFSGRQFSNSRSEMNVSTLELGDSALYLCASRPLPGVNQPQHFGDGTRLSIL.

The chain couples TRBV10-3 to TRBJ2-7; D not resolved. V was pared by 1 base and J by 0 bases, with 13 bases between. The CDR3 contains 16 residues. The germline CDR1 and CDR2 sequences are ENHRY and SYGVKD. CDR3 nucleotides: TGTGCCATCAGTGAGTTCGTTTTGGGGAACTCCTACGAGCAGTACTTC. Its translation is CAISEFVLGNSYEQYF.

This clonotype occurred many times. The rearrangement joins TRBV12-3 or TRBV12-4 to TRBJ2-7, with D unresolved. The CDR3 extends over 13 amino acids. V was pared by 6 bases and J by 3 bases, with 12 bases between. As DNA, the CDR3 is TGTGCCAGCAGGAACCAGGAATACTACGAGCAGTACTTC. Protein: CASRNQEYYEQYF.

The chain is built from TRBV6-1 and TRBJ2-1; a weak D match, TRBD2 (6 bases). Deletions cut 7 bases from V and 9 bases from J, with 16 bases between. The CDR3 has 13 residues. In germline, CDR1 is MNHNS, CDR2 SASEGT. CDR3 amino acids: CASKVAEGVEQFF. In DNA form, the CDR3 reads TGTGCCAGCAAGGTAGCGGAGGGTGTTGAGCAGTTCTTC.

The gene calls are TRBV3-1 and TRBJ2-5; TRBD2 might be the D (5 bases). V was trimmed by 4 bases and J by 5 bases, leaving 23 bases between them. This CDR3 contains 17 residues. The germline V gene has CDR1 LGHDT and CDR2 YNNKEL (reference sequence). The CDR3 nucleotides are TGTGCCAGCAGCCGGAATTCTCATGCGGGCATGGGGGAGACCCAGTACTTC. It codes for CASSRNSHAGMGETQYF.

This clonotype has ten or more counts. The junction differs from germline at one of its ends, possibly a read error. The chain recombines TRBV12-3 or TRBV12-4 with TRBJ2-3; 8 bases fit TRBD2. This CDR3 has 15 amino acids. CDR3 sequence reads: CASSSSGPSTDTQYF. Written as DNA, the CDR3 is TGCGCCAGCAGCTCTAGCGGGCCTAGCACAGATACGCAGTATTTT.

At least ten counts were recorded for this clonotype. Here the CDR3 reads CASSLGTGTQETQYF. As DNA, the CDR3 is TGTGCCAGCAGCTTAGGGACAGGAACCCAAGAGACCCAGTACTTC. This rearrangement joins TRBV7-7 to TRBJ2-5; 7 nucleotides match TRBD1. The ends lost 1 base at V and 1 base at J; junction bases unmatched: 3. CDR1 and CDR2 from the germline V gene are SSHAT and FNYEAQ (reference sequence). The CDR3 extends over 15 amino acids. Full variable domain (rest looked up from reference TRBV7-7 and TRBJ2-5): GAGVSQSPRYKVTKRGQDVTLRCDPISSHATLYWYQQALGQGPEFLTYFNYEAQPDKSGLPSDRFSAERPEGSISTLTIQRTEQRDSAMYRCASSLGTGTQETQYFGPGTRLLVL.

The J gene is TRBJ1-2, the V gene TRBV4-1; D is perhaps TRBD1 (5 bases). This CDR3 has 14 amino acids. Germline CDR1 MGHRA, CDR2 YSYEKL. Trimming removed 0 bases at V and 7 bases at J, with 12 bases between. CDR3 residues: CASSQEGTRGGYTF. DNA for the CDR3: TGCGCCAGCAGCCAAGAAGGGACCAGAGGTGGCTACACCTTC.

This clonotype appeared many times. The chain recombines TRBV7-9 with TRBJ2-7; 14 bases align to TRBD2. The CDR3 loop spans 17 amino acids. With V trimmed by 5 bases and J by 0 bases, 6 bases remained unmatched. Germline V CDR1 and CDR2: SEHNR, FQNEAQ (reference sequence). CDR3 amino acids: CASSLGTSGRVSYEQYF. The DNA of the CDR3 is TGTGCCAGCAGCCTGGGGACTAGCGGGAGAGTCTCCTACGAGCAGTACTTC.

The J gene is TRBJ2-5, the V gene TRBV11-2, with 16 bases identical to TRBD2. Trimming removed 4 bases from V and 0 bases from J; junction bases left unmatched: 5. CDR3 length: 18 amino acids. Germline-derived CDR1 and CDR2 are SGHAT and FQNNGV. Here the CDR3 DNA reads TGTGCCAGCAGCTCATCGGGACTAGCGGGGGGGTACCAAGAGACCCAGTACTTC. Translated, it gives CASSSSGLAGGYQETQYF.

This clonotype occurred a few times. The V and J genes are TRBV28 and TRBJ2-5; no reliable D call. This CDR3 comprises 15 residues. Germline V gene data show CDR1 as MDHEN and CDR2 as SYDVKM. The V gene lost 5 bases and the J gene lost 2 bases, with 15 bases spanning the gap. CDR3 bases: TGTGCCAGCAGTCGACCGACCCGGCTGCAAGAGACCCAGTACTTC. Translation gives CASSRPTRLQETQYF.

This clonotype was counted many times. The chain couples TRBV20-1 to TRBJ2-5, with unresolved D. The CDR3 has 13 residues. V shed 0 bases and J shed 1 base, with 6 bases lying between them. Per the germline V gene, CDR1 is DFQATT and CDR2 is SNEGSKA (reference sequence). CDR3 amino acids: CSARDAVQETQYF. CDR3 coding DNA: TGCAGTGCTAGAGATGCGGTCCAAGAGACCCAGTACTTC.

There are many counts of this clonotype. The chain is built from TRBV12-3 or TRBV12-4 and TRBJ1-2; TRBD1 is a possible D gene (5 bases). Trimming shortened V by 3 bases and J by 8 bases, and 10 bases separated the two germline ends. The CDR3 loop spans 12 amino acids. This CDR3 is CASSLADTGYTF. The DNA for the CDR3 is TGTGCCAGCAGTTTGGCGGACACCGGCTACACCTTC.

J is TRBJ2-7 and V is TRBV13; TRBD1 agrees at 8 bases. The junction had 7 bases not matched to a gene; V was cut back by 4 bases and J by 5 bases. The germline V gene encodes CDR1 PRHDT and CDR2 FYEKMQ (reference sequence). This CDR3 has 14 amino acids. This CDR3 is CASSSRTGWDEQYF. The CDR3 nucleotides are TGTGCCAGCAGCTCACGGACAGGGTGGGACGAGCAGTACTTC.

This clonotype was found many times. This chain uses TRBV19 with TRBJ2-2, with D perhaps TRBD1 (6 bases). The CDR3 contains 15 residues. Germline loops: CDR1 LNHDA, CDR2 SQIVND (reference sequence). Trimming stripped 7 bases from V and 7 bases from J, with 19 bases between. DNA of the CDR3: TGTGCCAGTATCTCGAGGACAGTGCTAGGCGGGGAGCTGTTTTTT. Translation: CASISRTVLGGELFF.

This clonotype was recorded at least ten times. V is TRBV20-1 and J is TRBJ1-3; 7 bases are a match to TRBD1. CDR3 length: 14 residues. CDR1 DFQATT and CDR2 SNEGSKA come from the germline V gene (reference sequence). Germline trimming cut 7 bases from V and 0 bases from J; bases unmatched to any gene: 6. CDR3 residues: CSGTGPGSGNTIYF. The CDR3 DNA is TGCAGTGGGACAGGCCCGGGCTCTGGAAACACCATATATTTT.

As DNA, the CDR3 is TGTGCCAGCAGCTTAGACTTCCTGAGGTCTAGCGGGGGAGCCTACGAGCAGTACTTC. Protein product: CASSLDFLRSSGGAYEQYF. The gene calls are TRBV7-9 and TRBJ2-7; TRBD2 agrees at 10 bases. The CDR3 covers 19 residues. The V gene's germline CDR1 is SEHNR and CDR2 FQNEAQ (reference sequence). V lost 1 base and J lost 2; bases outside the gene matches: 14.

This clonotype was seen ten or more times. The chain joins TRBV27 to TRBJ2-1; weak D call: TRBD2 (6 bases). This CDR3 comprises 15 residues. Germline V gives CDR1 MNHEY, CDR2 SMNVEV (reference sequence). The V end was cut by 8 bases, the J end by 0 bases, with 14 bases between. The chain's CDR3 is CASSRGVSSYNEQFF. Written as DNA, the CDR3 is TGTGCCAGCTCCCGCGGGGTTAGCTCCTACAATGAGCAGTTCTTC.

This clonotype has a handful of counts. This chain joins TRBV29-1 and TRBJ2-3; 8 nucleotides agree with TRBD2. The CDR3 is 15 residues long. J lost 3 bases, V lost 1 base, and 6 bases had no gene match. Germline V gene sequence: CDR1 SQVTM, CDR2 ANQGSEA. The CDR3 DNA reads as TGCAGCGTTGAAGGCGGGGGGCGGCGTACAGATACGCAGTATTTT. It codes for CSVEGGGRRTDTQYF.

This clonotype appeared a few times. This chain connects TRBV4-1 to TRBJ2-7; no reliable D call. The ends were cut back, 0 bases at V and 7 bases at J, with 13 bases in the middle. Looked up from germline, CDR1 is MGHRA and CDR2 is YSYEKL. This CDR3 spans 14 amino acids. CDR3 protein: CASSQDSSVREQYF. The DNA for the CDR3 is TGCGCCAGCAGCCAAGATTCGAGTGTGAGGGAGCAGTACTTC.

At least ten counts were recorded for this clonotype. The rearrangement uses TRBV5-1 and TRBJ2-3; D is uncertain. The CDR3 contains 14 residues. CDR1 is SGHRS and CDR2 is YFSETQ in the germline V gene. Between the trimmed V and J ends, which lost 1 base and 2 bases, there was a span of 8 bases. DNA of the CDR3: TGCGCCAGCAGCTTGACCATGGTCACAGATACGCAGTATTTT. This encodes CASSLTMVTDTQYF. The complete variable domain, with remaining parts taken from reference TRBV5-1 and TRBJ2-3, reads KAGVTQTPRYLIKTRGQQVTLSCSPISGHRSVSWYQQTPGQGLQFLFEYFSETQRNKGNFPGRFSGRQFSNSRSEMNVSTLELGDSALYLCASSLTMVTDTQYFGPGTRLTVL.

This clonotype was detected a few times. This sequence joins TRBV12-3 or TRBV12-4 and TRBJ2-2; no firm D call. With 2 bases removed from V and 6 bases from J, the gap between germline ends came to 10 bases. The CDR3 length is 14 residues. The CDR3 reads CASSLKFVAGELFF. The CDR3 DNA follows: TGTGCCAGCAGTTTAAAGTTTGTAGCCGGGGAGCTGTTTTTT.

In this sample, this clonotype turned up a few times. This rearrangement joins TRBV15 to TRBJ2-5; D is perhaps TRBD1 (7 bases). The CDR3 is made up of 17 amino acids. CDR1 is LNHNV, CDR2 YYDKDF, per germline (reference sequence). The V gene lost 0 bases and the J gene lost 5 bases, with 19 bases spanning the gap. CDR3: CATSRDSGYSQGETQYF. CDR3 bases: TGTGCCACCAGCAGAGATAGCGGTTATTCACAGGGGGAGACCCAGTACTTC.